The 3 T cell receptor beta chains below come from one sample, sequenced in a study of blood T cells in healthy people across ages. Using a J-beta primer mix together with a sample-barcoded 5' primer, a second PCR was run for roughly 6 to 12 cycles. One entry per CDR3 protein results from TCRdb running MiXCR on the 5' RACE reads. Among around 1.7 million distinct CDR3 sequences listed, roughly 28% were seen once. What was sequenced was blood. The source is a woman younger than 45 in good health.

The chain combines TRBV27 with TRBJ2-1; the D gene is possibly TRBD1 (6 bases). The CDR3 extends over 15 amino acids. The V end lost 2 bases, the J end lost 7 bases, and 15 bases lay between the germline ends. CDR1 is MNHEY, CDR2 SMNVEV, per germline (reference sequence). CDR3 sequence reads: CASSLPRGLGNEQFF. For the CDR3, the DNA is TGTGCCAGCAGTTTACCGAGGGGGTTAGGAAATGAGCAGTTCTTC.

The V gene is TRBV9, the J gene TRBJ2-3; D is ambiguous. This CDR3 has 14 residues. Germline-derived CDR1 and CDR2 are SGDLS and YYNGEE. Trimming cost V 4 bases and J 2 bases, with 11 bases left between them. The CDR3 bases are TGTGCCAGCAGCCGCTTGCAAGCCACAGATACGCAGTATTTT. Its translation: CASSRLQATDTQYF.

V and J are TRBV27 and TRBJ2-5; D is possibly TRBD1 (6 bases). The V gene's germline CDR1 is MNHEY and CDR2 SMNVEV (reference sequence). Trimming removed 4 bases at V and 0 bases at J, with 12 bases between. This CDR3 region has 15 residues. The CDR3 reads CASSSPDRYQETQYF. As DNA, the CDR3 is TGTGCCAGCAGTTCCCCTGACAGGTACCAAGAGACCCAGTACTTC.